This TCR beta chain was found in a study of T cell repertoires in cytomegalovirus infection. Study summary: In the study, CMV epitopes included recently identified HLA-C-restricted and well-studied HLA-B-restricted ones. It was the public TCR beta signatures that indicated both CMV infection and matching HLA type. Study findings and constraints: HLA-C-restricted CMV clonotypes gave the most frequent clonotype in two of eight donors.

TCRdb reprocessed the reads via MiXCR and lists one record per CDR3 protein. The sample lists about 500,000 distinct CDR3 sequences, around 30% occurring once. Germline-derived CDR1 and CDR2 are SGHTA and FQGNSA. V gave up 0 bases and J gave up 8 bases; unmatched junction bases: 8. The CDR3 contains 16 residues. This clonotype was seen more than once but under ten times. Its antigen remains unidentified. This TCR came from a human donor in good health (CMV status not recorded). Some clones in this sample may be carry-over from other donors' samples. The J gene is TRBJ2-1, the V gene TRBV7-2; 9 bases fit TRBD2. The material sequenced was cultured PBMCs, taken from culture after CMV antigen stimulation. The CDR3 DNA follows: TGTGCCAGCAGCTTAGCTGCGGGAGGGCCGATACATGAGCAGTTCTTC. The encoded protein is CASSLAAGGPIHEQFF.